This T cell receptor beta chain comes out of a study of cytomegalovirus exposure and HLA in healthy donors. Germline V CDR1 and CDR2: KGHSH, LQKENI. V lost 6 bases and J 4 bases, leaving 9 bases between the germline ends. The CDR3 loop spans 12 amino acids. PCR amplification relied on 60 Vbeta primers (plus 13 Jbeta primers). The data were produced by immunoSEQ multiplex PCR, yet TCRdb's version contains in-frame clones alone and is incomplete. Here the sample spans about 140,000 clones, over 75% being singletons. What was sequenced was PBMCs. The clonotype originates from a man in his fifties or sixties in good health and CMV-seronegative. The chain couples TRBV18 to TRBJ1-2; D not resolved. The CDR3 reads CASSKEVYGYTF. CDR3 in DNA: TGTGCCAGCTCGAAGGAGGTCTATGGCTACACCTTC.